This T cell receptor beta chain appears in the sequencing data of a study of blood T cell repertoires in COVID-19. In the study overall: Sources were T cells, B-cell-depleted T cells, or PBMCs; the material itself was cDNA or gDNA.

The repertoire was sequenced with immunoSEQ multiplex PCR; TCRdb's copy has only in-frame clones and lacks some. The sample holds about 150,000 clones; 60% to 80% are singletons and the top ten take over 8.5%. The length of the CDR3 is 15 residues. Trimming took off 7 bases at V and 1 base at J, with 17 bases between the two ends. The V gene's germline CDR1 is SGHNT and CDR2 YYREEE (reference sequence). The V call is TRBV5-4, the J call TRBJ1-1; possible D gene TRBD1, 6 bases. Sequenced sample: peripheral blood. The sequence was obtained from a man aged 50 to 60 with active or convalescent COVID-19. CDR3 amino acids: CASSVQGVPNTEAFF. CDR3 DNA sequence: TGTGCCAGCTCAGTACAGGGAGTGCCGAACACTGAAGCTTTCTTT.